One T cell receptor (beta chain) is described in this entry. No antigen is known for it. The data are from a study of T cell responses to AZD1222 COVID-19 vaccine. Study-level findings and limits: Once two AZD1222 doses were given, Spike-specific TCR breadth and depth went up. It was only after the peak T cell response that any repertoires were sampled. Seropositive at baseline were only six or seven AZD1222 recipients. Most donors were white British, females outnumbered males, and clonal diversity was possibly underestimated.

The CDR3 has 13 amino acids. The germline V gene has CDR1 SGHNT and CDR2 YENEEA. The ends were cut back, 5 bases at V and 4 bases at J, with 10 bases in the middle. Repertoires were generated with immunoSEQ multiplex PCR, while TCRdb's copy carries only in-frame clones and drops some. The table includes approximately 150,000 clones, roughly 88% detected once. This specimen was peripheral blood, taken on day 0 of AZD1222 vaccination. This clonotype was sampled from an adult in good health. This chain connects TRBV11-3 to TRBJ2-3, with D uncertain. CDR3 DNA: TGTGCCAGCAGCCCAAATGGCGCAGATACGCAGTATTTT. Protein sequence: CASSPNGADTQYF.